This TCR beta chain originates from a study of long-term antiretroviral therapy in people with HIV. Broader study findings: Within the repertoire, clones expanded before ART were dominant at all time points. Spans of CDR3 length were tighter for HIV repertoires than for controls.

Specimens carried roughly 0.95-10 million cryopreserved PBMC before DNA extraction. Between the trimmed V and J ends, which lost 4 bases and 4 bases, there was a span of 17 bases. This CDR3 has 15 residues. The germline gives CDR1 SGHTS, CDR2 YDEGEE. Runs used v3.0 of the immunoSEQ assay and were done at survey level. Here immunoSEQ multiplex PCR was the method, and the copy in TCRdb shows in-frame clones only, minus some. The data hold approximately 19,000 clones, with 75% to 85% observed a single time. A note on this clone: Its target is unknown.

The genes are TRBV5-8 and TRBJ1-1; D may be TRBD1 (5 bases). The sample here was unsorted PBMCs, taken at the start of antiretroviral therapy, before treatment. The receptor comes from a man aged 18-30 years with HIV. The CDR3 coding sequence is TGTGCCAGCAGCCCGTGGGGGGGTGCGGGCACTGAAGCTTTCTTT. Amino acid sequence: CASSPWGGAGTEAFF.